Below are 8 T cell receptor beta chains sequenced from a single sample in a study of Graves' ophthalmopathy and Graves' hyperthyroidism. RNA served as the template for amplifying TCR beta CDR3 regions. HTBI primers were employed in first-round RT-PCR, then a second-round multiplex PCR followed. MiXCR, run by TCRdb on the multiplex PCR reads, gives a single entry per CDR3 protein. The table records a few hundred thousand distinct CDR3 sequences, roughly 21% of them present only once. Sequencing used peripheral blood. The receptors stem from a woman younger than 30 with stable Graves' hyperthyroidism.

This clonotype showed up many times. The V call is TRBV6-4, the J call TRBJ2-2; 10 bases line up with TRBD2. V shed 0 bases and J 5 bases; nucleotides not matched to a gene: 6. This CDR3 region has 17 residues. The germline CDR1 and CDR2 sequences are MRHNA and SNTAGT. The CDR3 coding sequence is TGTGCCAGCAGTGACTCCCCCACTAGCGGGACTACCGGGGAGCTGTTTTTT. Residues: CASSDSPTSGTTGELFF.

CDR3 loop: CASSQQGQAGYGYTF. In nucleotides, the CDR3 is TGCGCCAGCAGCCAACAGGGACAAGCCGGGTATGGCTACACCTTC. V and J are TRBV4-1 and TRBJ1-2; D may be TRBD1 (6 bases). The CDR3 runs 15 residues. Germline values: CDR1 MGHRA, CDR2 YSYEKL. V lost 2 bases to trimming and J lost 5 bases, with 15 bases between them.

This clonotype was recorded at least ten times. A junction end diverges from the germline sequence, so it may reflect a read error. This sequence joins TRBV19 and TRBJ2-5; the D gene is possibly TRBD2 (5 bases). Germline-derived CDR1 and CDR2 are LNHDA and SQIVND (reference sequence). The CDR3 runs to 14 residues. Written as DNA, the CDR3 is TGTGCCAGTAGTATCGGGGTACTCCAAGAGACCCAGTGCTTC. Its protein is CASSIGVLQETQCF.

This sequence joins TRBV6-5 and TRBJ2-7; TRBD1 is a possible D gene (6 bases). Per the germline V gene, CDR1 is MNHEY and CDR2 is SVGAGI. V shed 2 bases and J shed 3 bases, with 11 bases lying between them. CDR3 length: 14 amino acids. CDR3 DNA: TGTGCCAGCAGTTACGCGAAACAGGGCTACGAGCAGTACTTC. Protein sequence: CASSYAKQGYEQYF.

At least ten counts were recorded for this clonotype. The J gene is TRBJ2-7, the V gene TRBV13, with 10 bases matching TRBD1. The CDR3 covers 15 residues. Per germline, CDR1 PRHDT and CDR2 FYEKMQ (reference sequence). V lost 0 bases and J lost 3; bases outside the gene matches: 2. CDR3 DNA sequence: TGTGCCAGCAGCTTAGGTCGGACAGGGGGCTACGAGCAGTACTTC. Translated, it gives CASSLGRTGGYEQYF. Full variable domain (remainder filled in from reference TRBV13 and TRBJ2-7): AAGVIQSPRHLIKEKRETATLKCYPIPRHDTVYWYQQGPGQDPQFLISFYEKMQSDKGSIPDRFSAQQFSDYHSELNMSSLELGDSALYFCASSLGRTGGYEQYFGPGTRLTVT.

There are many counts of this clonotype. This chain uses TRBV12-3 or TRBV12-4 with TRBJ1-5; no reliable D call. The CDR3 has 13 amino acids. V lost 7 bases, J lost 4 bases, and 11 bases lay in between. CDR3 nucleotide sequence: TGTGCCAGCACCTCACAGCCAAATCAGCCCCAGCATTTT. This encodes CASTSQPNQPQHF.

This clonotype has a count of ten or more. The chain employs TRBV5-1 and TRBJ2-7; D is perhaps TRBD1 or TRBD2 (7 bases each). This CDR3 is built from 14 residues. The V gene lost 7 bases and the J gene lost 2 bases, with 16 bases spanning the gap. Per the germline V gene, CDR1 is SGHRS and CDR2 is YFSETQ. This chain's CDR3 is CASQNQGGPYEQYF. In nucleotides, the CDR3 is TGCGCCAGCCAAAATCAGGGGGGGCCCTACGAGCAGTACTTC.

In this sample, this clonotype turned up many times. This chain uses TRBV28 with TRBJ1-1; D not resolved. Germline V lookup: CDR1 MDHEN, CDR2 SYDVKM. V shed 10 bases and J shed 3 bases, with 12 bases lying between them. This CDR3 has 12 residues. This chain's CDR3 is CATLGSHTEAFF. The CDR3 DNA reads TGTGCCACCCTCGGATCACACACTGAAGCTTTCTTT.